This T cell receptor beta chain was identified in a study of siplizumab effects on memory and regulatory T cells. The CDR3 runs 14 residues. V lost 2 bases, J lost 0 bases, and 8 bases lay in between. Per germline, CDR1 SGHRS and CDR2 YFSETQ. TCRdb's table, derived via immunoSEQ multiplex PCR, lists solely in-frame clones and lacks some. The table records approximately 48,000 clones, about 93% of them present only once. The count of this clone is one. The same CDR3 is also encoded by other DNA sequences in this sample. The sequence derives from a human donor in good health. The chain recombines TRBV5-1 with TRBJ1-1; D might be TRBD1 (6 bases). Material: CD8+ T cells sorted from blood. For the CDR3, the DNA is TGCGCCAGCAGCTTAGGGGGGCTGAACACTGAAGCTTTCTTT. Translated, it gives CASSLGGLNTEAFF.